This T cell receptor (beta chain) was identified during a study of cytomegalovirus exposure and HLA in healthy donors. 60 Vbeta and 13 Jbeta primers were used in PCR. The data were produced by immunoSEQ multiplex PCR, yet TCRdb's version contains in-frame clones alone and is incomplete. The sample yields hundreds of thousands of clones, approximately 78% seen once. The CDR3 is made up of 16 amino acids. Germline V lookup: CDR1 MGHRA, CDR2 YSYEKL. The junction had 6 bases not matched to a gene; V was cut back by 4 bases and J by 6 bases. In regard to this clone: Antigen unknown.

Study-wide findings and caveats: A later analysis revealed that TCR association rates differed between HLA loci, peaking at DRB1 and bottoming out at HLA-C. In an earlier analysis, productive rearrangement rates for most beta V segments clustered near 87% or 30%. No immune exposure information besides CMV serostatus was available.

The sequenced sample was PBMCs. This clonotype was sampled from a boy aged 5-17 years in good health and CMV-seronegative. The J gene is TRBJ1-6, the V gene TRBV4-1; 10 bases line up with TRBD1. Here the CDR3 DNA reads TGCGCCAGCAGCCGTAACCGGGACAGGGGTAATTCACCCCTCCACTTT. It specifies CASSRNRDRGNSPLHF.